This passage covers 18 T cell receptor beta chains from one sample sequenced in a study of CD8 T cells in Susac syndrome. Reverse transcription of about 0.5 to 1 ug RNA used random hexamers. MiXCR, run by TCRdb on the immunoSEQ multiplex PCR reads, gives a single entry per CDR3 protein. This table has approximately 150,000 distinct CDR3 sequences, about 93% appearing once. Sequenced: CD4+ T cells from PBMCs. The receptors were gathered from a human donor with multiple sclerosis.

The gene calls are TRBV29-1 and TRBJ1-2; D gene uncertain. Germline CDR1 and CDR2: SQVTM and ANQGSEA. The CDR3 totals 14 residues. V gave up 0 bases and J gave up 2 bases, with 10 bases separating them. The CDR3 protein is CSVEDRAINYGYTF. The CDR3 nucleotides read TGCAGCGTTGAAGATAGGGCCATCAACTATGGCTACACCTTC.

This rearrangement joins TRBV4-2 to TRBJ2-3; 10 bases are a match to TRBD2. The CDR3 sequence is 15 residues long. After removal of 4 bases from V and 5 bases from J, the junction contained 6 bases not matched to a gene. Germline V CDR1 and CDR2: LGHNA, YNFKEQ. CDR3 bases: TGTGCCAGCAGCCCAGAGCGGGGGGGCGGAGATACGCAGTATTTT. It encodes CASSPERGGGDTQYF.

The V gene is TRBV3-1, the J gene TRBJ1-1, with 8 bases aligning to TRBD1. Germline values: CDR1 LGHDT, CDR2 YNNKEL (reference sequence). J was trimmed by 7 bases and V by 3 bases; bases with no gene match: 7. This CDR3 is built from 14 residues. The CDR3 DNA is TGTGCCAGCAGCCAGGGTAACAGGGGGTTTGAAGCTTTCTTT. As protein: CASSQGNRGFEAFF.

The genes are TRBV9 and TRBJ1-2; 7 bases match TRBD1. The CDR3 runs 15 residues. V trimming: 0 bases; J trimming: 6 bases; junction bases outside the gene matches: 8. Germline values: CDR1 SGDLS, CDR2 YYNGEE. CDR3 in amino acids: CASSVEYRGSDGYTF. The CDR3 nucleotides are TGTGCCAGCAGCGTAGAATACAGGGGAAGCGATGGCTACACCTTC.

This chain uses TRBV19 with TRBJ1-3, with a tentative D call TRBD1 (5 bases). This CDR3 spans 14 amino acids. V lost 10 bases and J 4 bases, leaving 17 bases between the germline ends. The germline CDR1 and CDR2 sequences are LNHDA and SQIVND (reference sequence). The chain's CDR3 is CAINGDPEGNTIYF. DNA for the CDR3: TGTGCCATTAACGGGGACCCCGAAGGAAACACCATATATTTT.

V usage is TRBV5-1 and J usage is TRBJ1-1, with D unclear. The CDR3 spans 15 residues. Germline CDR1 reads SGHRS; CDR2 reads YFSETQ. Trimming pared 0 bases from V and 1 base from J, leaving 10 bases between. CDR3 in amino acids: CASSLDVAGNTEAFF. For the CDR3, the DNA is TGCGCCAGCAGCTTGGATGTGGCAGGGAACACTGAAGCTTTCTTT.

The chain links TRBV25-1 to TRBJ1-5, with 8 bases identical to TRBD1. The germline V gene has CDR1 MGHDK and CDR2 SYGVNS. The CDR3 consists of 13 residues. J gave up 2 bases and V 8 bases, and 2 bases lay outside the gene matches. In DNA form, the CDR3 reads TGTGCCAGCCAGGACAGGGGCAATCAGCCCCAGCATTTT. This gives the protein CASQDRGNQPQHF. Based on the CDR3 plus reference TRBV25-1 and TRBJ1-5, the full variable domain is EADIYQTPRYLVIGTGKKITLECSQTMGHDKMYWYQQDPGMELHLIHYSYGVNSTEKGDLSSESTVSRIRTEHFPLTLESARPSHTSQYLCASQDRGNQPQHFGDGTRLSIL.

This rearrangement joins TRBV9 to TRBJ2-2; D might be TRBD1 or TRBD2, each matching 5 bases. The V end was cut by 0 bases, the J end by 7 bases, with 13 bases between. Per the germline V gene, CDR1 is SGDLS and CDR2 is YYNGEE. The CDR3 has 15 amino acids. The CDR3 spells CASSVVGAGGGELFF. CDR3 DNA sequence: TGTGCCAGCAGCGTAGTCGGGGCAGGAGGCGGGGAGCTGTTTTTT. Together with reference TRBV9 and TRBJ2-2, the CDR3 gives the full variable domain: DSGVTQTPKHLITATGQRVTLRCSPRSGDLSVYWYQQSLDQGLQFLIQYYNGEERAKGNILERFSAQQFPDLHSELNLSSLELGDSALYFCASSVVGAGGGELFFGEGSRLTVL.

This clonotype was seen just once. The chain combines TRBV7-8 with TRBJ2-2; D gene ambiguous. The CDR3 runs to 14 residues. The germline V gene has CDR1 SGHVS and CDR2 FQNEAQ. The germline V and J ends were trimmed by 7 bases and 7 bases, with 16 bases remaining between them. The CDR3 loop reads CASNQLPDGGELFF. CDR3 DNA: TGTGCCAGCAACCAGTTACCGGACGGCGGGGAGCTGTTTTTT.

The sample holds a few counts of this clonotype. V gene TRBV4-1 combines with J gene TRBJ2-5, with D perhaps matching TRBD1 or TRBD2 (5 bases each). Germline V gene data show CDR1 as MGHRA and CDR2 as YSYEKL. V was shortened by 4 bases and J by 2 bases, with 14 bases between the two germline ends. The CDR3 contains 15 residues. The CDR3 DNA sequence: TGCGCCAGCAGCCGAGGGGACCCTACACAAGAGACCCAGTACTTC. Protein: CASSRGDPTQETQYF.

CDR3 sequence: CASSSGRHLANYGYTF. In DNA, the CDR3 is TGTGCCAGCAGTTCAGGACGACATCTAGCTAACTATGGCTACACCTTC. J is TRBJ1-2 and V is TRBV3-1; no clear D gene. This CDR3 is built from 16 residues. Germline V gene sequence: CDR1 LGHDT, CDR2 YNNKEL (reference sequence). V was shortened by 6 bases and J by 0 bases, with 17 bases between the two germline ends.

V gene TRBV18 combines with J gene TRBJ1-1, with D possibly being TRBD1 (6 bases). The V gene's germline CDR1 is KGHSH and CDR2 LQKENI. V was pared by 4 bases and J by 1 base, with 7 bases between. The CDR3 totals 13 residues. The CDR3 sequence is CASSQDRNTEAFF. DNA of the CDR3: TGTGCCAGCTCACAGGACAGGAACACTGAAGCTTTCTTT. The complete variable domain, with remaining parts taken from reference TRBV18 and TRBJ1-1, reads NAGVMQNPRHLVRRRGQEARLRCSPMKGHSHVYWYRQLPEEGLKFMVYLQKENIIDESGMPKERFSAEFPKEGPSILRIQQVVRGDSAAYFCASSQDRNTEAFFGQGTRLTVV.

The chain is built from TRBV12-3 or TRBV12-4 and TRBJ1-1, with no clear D. The CDR3 spans 17 residues. Trimming removed 5 bases from V and 4 bases from J, with 23 bases in between. The CDR3: CASSGRSGPQLGTEAFF. CDR3 sequence (DNA): TGTGCCAGCAGTGGCCGTAGCGGACCACAACTCGGCACTGAAGCTTTCTTT.

V is TRBV18 and J is TRBJ1-4; D is ambiguous. The germline V and J ends were trimmed by 2 bases and 0 bases, with 13 bases remaining between them. Germline V gene data show CDR1 as KGHSH and CDR2 as LQKENI. The CDR3 runs to 17 residues. The CDR3 DNA reads TGTGCCAGCTCACCAATGGATTCAGGTGCAACTAATGAAAAACTGTTTTTT. Encoded protein: CASSPMDSGATNEKLFF.

The rearrangement uses TRBV14 and TRBJ2-4; 10 bases agree with TRBD2. The germline CDR1 and CDR2 sequences are SGHDN and FVKESK. The CDR3 is 18 residues long. J lost 0 bases, V lost 1 base, and 6 bases had no gene match. The CDR3 DNA reads as TGTGCCAGCAGCCAAGGAGCGGGGGGGATCATAGCCAAAAACATTCAGTACTTC. This gives the protein CASSQGAGGIIAKNIQYF.

This chain uses TRBV5-6 with TRBJ1-2; D gene uncertain. Germline lookup yields CDR1 SGHDT and CDR2 YYEEEE. Trimming shortened V by 0 bases and J by 4 bases, and 7 bases separated the two germline ends. The CDR3 length is 13 residues. The CDR3 sequence is CASSLASSYGYTF. CDR3 bases: TGTGCCAGCAGCTTGGCGTCATCCTATGGCTACACCTTC.

J is TRBJ2-1 and V is TRBV7-2; TRBD2 is a possible D gene (5 bases). In germline, CDR1 is SGHTA, CDR2 FQGNSA. This CDR3 comprises 15 residues. V lost 4 bases and J lost 2, with 12 bases in between. The CDR3 DNA follows: TGTGCCAGCAGCTCTGGGAGTATCCCCTACAATGAGCAGTTCTTC. This translates into CASSSGSIPYNEQFF.

This chain uses TRBV7-2 with TRBJ1-2; D unclear. The CDR3 consists of 13 residues. V was shortened by 7 bases and J by 4 bases, with 13 bases between the two germline ends. Germline lookup yields CDR1 SGHTA and CDR2 FQGNSA. The CDR3 DNA reads as TGTGCCAGCACCAACCAGTCGTCCTATGGCTACACCTTC. Translated: CASTNQSSYGYTF. Combining the CDR3 with reference TRBV7-2 and TRBJ1-2 gives the whole variable domain GAGVSQSPSNKVTEKGKDVELRCDPISGHTALYWYRQSLGQGLEFLIYFQGNSAPDKSGLPSDRFSAERTGGSVSTLTIQRTQQEDSAVYLCASTNQSSYGYTFGSGTRLTVV.